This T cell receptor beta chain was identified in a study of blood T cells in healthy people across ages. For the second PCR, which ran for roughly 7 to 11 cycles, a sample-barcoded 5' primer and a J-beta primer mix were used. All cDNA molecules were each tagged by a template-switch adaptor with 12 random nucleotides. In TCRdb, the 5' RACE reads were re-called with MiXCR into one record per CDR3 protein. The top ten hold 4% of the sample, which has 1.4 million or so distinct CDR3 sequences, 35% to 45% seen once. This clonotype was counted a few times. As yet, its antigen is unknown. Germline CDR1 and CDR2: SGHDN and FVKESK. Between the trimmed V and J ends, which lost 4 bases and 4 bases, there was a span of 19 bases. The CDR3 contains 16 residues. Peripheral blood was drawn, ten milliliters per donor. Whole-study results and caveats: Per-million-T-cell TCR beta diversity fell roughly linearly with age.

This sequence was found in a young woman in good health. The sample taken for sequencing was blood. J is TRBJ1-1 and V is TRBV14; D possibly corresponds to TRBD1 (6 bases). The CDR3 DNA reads TGTGCCAGCAGCCGAAAGACAGGTGTTCCGGGCACTGAAGCTTTCTTT. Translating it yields CASSRKTGVPGTEAFF.